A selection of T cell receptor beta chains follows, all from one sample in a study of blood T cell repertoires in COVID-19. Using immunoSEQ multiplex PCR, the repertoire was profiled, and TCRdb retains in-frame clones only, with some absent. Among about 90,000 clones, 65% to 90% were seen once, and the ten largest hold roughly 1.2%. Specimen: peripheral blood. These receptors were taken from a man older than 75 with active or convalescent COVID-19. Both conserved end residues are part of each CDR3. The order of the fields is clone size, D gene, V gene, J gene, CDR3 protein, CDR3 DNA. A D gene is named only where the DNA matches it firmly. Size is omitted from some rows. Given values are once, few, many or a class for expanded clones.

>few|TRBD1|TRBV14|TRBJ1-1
CASSQYTGTGGGTEAFF
TGTGCCAGCAGCCAATACACCGGGACAGGGGGCGGCACTGAAGCTTTCTTT
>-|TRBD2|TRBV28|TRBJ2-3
CASSLWLAGSADTQYF
TGTGCCAGCAGTTTATGGCTAGCGGGATCGGCAGATACGCAGTATTTT
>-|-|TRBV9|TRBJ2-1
CASSATGYYNEQFF
TGTGCCAGCAGCGCCACGGGGTACTACAATGAGCAGTTCTTC
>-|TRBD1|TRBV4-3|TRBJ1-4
CASSQGQGGEKLFF
TGCGCCAGCAGCCAGGGACAGGGCGGGGAAAAACTGTTTTTT
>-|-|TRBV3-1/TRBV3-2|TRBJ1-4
CASSLQGANEKLFF
TGTGCCAGCAGCCTACAGGGCGCTAATGAAAAACTGTTTTTT
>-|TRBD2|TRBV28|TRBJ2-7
CASSTVAGAFSEQYF
TGTGCCAGCAGCACAGTAGCGGGCGCTTTCTCCGAGCAGTACTTC
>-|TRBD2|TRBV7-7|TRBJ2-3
CASSLTSFLTDTQYF
TGTGCTAGCAGCCTGACTAGCTTCCTCACAGATACGCAGTATTTT
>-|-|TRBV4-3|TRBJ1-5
CASSQENGGNQPQHF
TGCGCCAGCAGCCAAGAAAACGGGGGGAACCAGCCCCAGCATTTT
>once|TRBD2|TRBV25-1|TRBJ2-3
CASSTTSGSTDTQYF
TGTGCCAGCAGTACGACTAGCGGGAGCACAGATACGCAGTATTTT
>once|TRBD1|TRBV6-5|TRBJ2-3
CASRDRGSTDTQYF
TGTGCCAGCAGGGACAGGGGAAGCACAGATACGCAGTATTTT
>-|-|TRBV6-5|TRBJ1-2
CASSSGTQYGYTF
TGTGCCAGCAGCTCGGGGACACAGTATGGCTACACCTTC
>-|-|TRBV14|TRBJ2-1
CASSHLDTTYNEQFF
TGTGCCAGCAGCCACTTGGACACCACTTACAATGAGCAGTTCTTC
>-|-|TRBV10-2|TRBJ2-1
CASSESKGYNEQFF
TGCGCCAGCAGTGAATCTAAGGGGTACAATGAGCAGTTCTTC
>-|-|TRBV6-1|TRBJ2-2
CASSEKGRTGELFF
TGTGCCAGCAGTGAAAAAGGGAGGACCGGGGAGCTGTTTTTT
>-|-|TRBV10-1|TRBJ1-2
CAVRYGYTF
TGCGCCGTCCGGTATGGCTACACCTTC
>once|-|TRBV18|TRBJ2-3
CASSPRGGQGADTQYF
TGTGCCAGCTCCCCACGGGGCGGCCAAGGGGCAGATACGCAGTATTTT
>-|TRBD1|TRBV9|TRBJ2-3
CASSSDRGGDTQYF
TGTGCCAGCAGCTCAGACAGGGGAGGAGATACGCAGTATTTT
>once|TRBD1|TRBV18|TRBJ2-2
CASSPPGQLNTGELFF
TGTGCCAGCTCACCCCCGGGACAGCTGAACACCGGGGAGCTGTTTTTT
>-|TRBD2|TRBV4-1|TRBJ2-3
CASSEGLAGGSGRRTQYF
TGCGCCAGCAGCGAGGGACTAGCGGGAGGATCTGGTCGGCGTACGCAGTATTTT
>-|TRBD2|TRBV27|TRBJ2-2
CASSLGERGYTGELFF
TGTGCCAGCAGTTTAGGGGAGCGGGGGTACACCGGGGAGCTGTTTTTT
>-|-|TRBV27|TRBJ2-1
CASSPRTGVRSYNEQFF
TGTGCCAGCAGTCCGCGAACAGGTGTCCGCTCCTACAATGAGCAGTTCTTC
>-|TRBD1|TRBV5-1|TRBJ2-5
CASSLETGGRETQYF
TGCGCCAGCAGCTTGGAGACAGGGGGCCGCGAGACCCAGTACTTC
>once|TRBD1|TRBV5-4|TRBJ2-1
CASSPPGQGTEQFF
TGTGCCAGCAGCCCCCCGGGACAGGGTACCGAGCAGTTCTTC
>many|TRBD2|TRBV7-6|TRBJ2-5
CASSLEAGTHETQYF
TGTGCCAGCAGCTTAGAAGCGGGGACCCACGAGACCCAGTACTTC
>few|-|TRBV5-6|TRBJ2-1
CASSLVGLLGDSRNEQFF
TGTGCCAGCAGCTTGGTCGGACTATTAGGGGATTCACGCAATGAGCAGTTCTTC
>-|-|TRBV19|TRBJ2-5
CASSIRGWTDQETQYF
TGTGCCAGTAGTATCAGGGGCTGGACAGACCAAGAGACCCAGTACTTC
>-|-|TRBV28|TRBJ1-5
CASSFSRGRQPQHF
TGTGCCAGCAGTTTTTCACGGGGGAGGCAGCCCCAGCATTTT
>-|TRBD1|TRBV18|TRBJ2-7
CASSHGQGEQYF
TGTGCCAGCTCTCACGGACAGGGCGAGCAGTACTTC
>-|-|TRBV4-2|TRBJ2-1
CASSQVASSPNEQFF
TGTGCCAGCAGCCAAGTCGCGTCTAGCCCCAATGAGCAGTTCTTC
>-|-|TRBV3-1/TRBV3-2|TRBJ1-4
CASSQDWGVEKLFF
TGTGCCAGCAGCCAAGATTGGGGGGTCGAAAAACTGTTTTTT
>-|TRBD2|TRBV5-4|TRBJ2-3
CASSSGGAGDTQYF
TGTGCCAGCAGCAGCGGGGGTGCCGGAGATACGCAGTATTTT
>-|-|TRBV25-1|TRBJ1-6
CASSARASSYNSPLHF
TGTGCCAGCAGTGCCAGGGCGAGCTCCTATAATTCACCCCTCCACTTT
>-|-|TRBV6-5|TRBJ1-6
CASRPDRNSPLHF
TGTGCCAGCAGACCTGACAGAAATTCACCCCTCCACTTT
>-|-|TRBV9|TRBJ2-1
CASSVAGTTYNEQFF
TGTGCCAGCAGCGTAGCTGGGACAACCTACAATGAGCAGTTCTTC
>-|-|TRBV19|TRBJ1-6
CASSQAGTNGSPLHF
TGTGCCAGTAGTCAGGCAGGGACTAATGGATCACCCCTCCACTTT
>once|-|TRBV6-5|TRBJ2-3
CASRGDRLTDTQYF
TGTGCCAGTCGGGGGGACAGGCTCACAGATACGCAGTATTTT
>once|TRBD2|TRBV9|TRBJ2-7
CASSATSGSYEQYF
TGTGCCAGCAGCGCCACTAGCGGGAGTTACGAGCAGTACTTC